This entry describes one TCR beta chain. The sample originates from a study of blood T cell repertoires in COVID-19. Study overall: From the United States, Italy and Spain came samples of acute and convalescent COVID-19.

Libraries were prepared by immunoSEQ multiplex PCR; TCRdb keeps only in-frame clonotypes and omits some of them. The sample includes 240,000 or so clones, about 89% seen only once; the top ten take 8% to 10%. Germline values: CDR1 MNHNY, CDR2 SVGAGI (reference sequence). V was clipped by 7 bases and J by 2 bases; unmatched bases: 6. This CDR3 region has 14 residues. The clonotype originates from a middle-aged man who had recovered from COVID-19. V is TRBV6-6 and J is TRBJ2-7, with TRBD1 matching over 9 bases. Material for sequencing was PBMCs or T cells enriched from blood (not recorded which). The CDR3 here is CASISGTGTYEQYF. The CDR3 DNA reads as TGTGCCAGCATCTCAGGGACAGGGACCTACGAGCAGTACTTC.